The TCR beta chain described here comes from a study of molecular identifiers for immune sequencing clone quantification. Broader study findings: Among effectors, clones above 20 RNA copies held over 99% of molecules; among naive cells, under 1%. Reportedly, one cell's Jurkat TCR RNA was detected within one million naive CD8 cells.

To note about this clonotype: Its specificity is not known. A single base separates this from a much larger clone, so it may be a read error. In this CDR3 the conserved last residue, phenylalanine or tryptophan, is missing, so a read error is likely.

TCRdb used MiXCR to reprocess the PCR reads, holding one entry per CDR3 protein. The table shows under 800,000 distinct CDR3 sequences, with less than 30% occurring only once. This CDR3 comprises 18 residues. Looked up from germline, CDR1 is MGHRA and CDR2 is YSYEKL. V lost 3 bases and J lost 2; bases outside the gene matches: 14. This chain uses TRBV4-1 with TRBJ2-3; 7 bases align to TRBD1. The sample taken for sequencing was naive CD8+ T cells from blood, with Jurkat cell RNA spiked in. Subset: FACS-sorted CD8+CD4-CCR7+CD45RA+ naive T cells. This clonotype originated in a human donor in good health. Some libraries in this study had Jurkat cell RNA spiked in. The CDR3 spells CASSQTFTGTAYTDTQYV. The CDR3, as DNA: TGCGCCAGCAGCCAGACATTTACCGGGACAGCATACACAGATACGCAGTATGTT.